A selection of T cell receptor beta chains follows, all from one sample in a study of T cell responses to AZD1222 COVID-19 vaccine. Sequencing was performed with immunoSEQ multiplex PCR; in TCRdb, only in-frame clones are kept and a portion is missing. The sample shows about 170,000 clones, around 90% of them seen only once. Sequenced material: peripheral blood, taken 28 days after the second AZD1222 dose. These receptors all stem from an adult who received the AZD1222 COVID-19 vaccine. Each CDR3 is given with its conserved first and last residue. A D gene is named only where the DNA matches it firmly. Clone size is not always given. Where it is, it says once, few, many or a class for expanded clones.

V gene	D gene	clone size	CDR3 length	J gene	CDR3 DNA	CDR3 protein
TRBV4-1	-	few	15	TRBJ2-1	TGCGCCAGCAGCCCCGGATCGGGTCGGATGAATGAGCAGTTCTTC	CASSPGSGRMNEQFF
TRBV4-1	-	-	15	TRBJ2-7	TGCGCCAGCAGGGACGTCGAGGAGGGGGCCTACGAGCAGTACTTC	CASRDVEEGAYEQYF
TRBV6-2/TRBV6-3	-	-	12	TRBJ2-5	TGTGCCAGCAGTTACATCCAAGAGACCCAGTACTTC	CASSYIQETQYF
TRBV25-1	TRBD1	-	17	TRBJ2-5	TGTGCCAGCAGTGAAGACAGGGCCACCCCAGAGGGAGAGACCCAGTACTTC	CASSEDRATPEGETQYF
TRBV7-9	TRBD1	-	14	TRBJ1-2	TGTGCCAGCAGCTTAGGGGGACAGCTCTATGGCTACACCTTC	CASSLGGQLYGYTF
TRBV19	-	-	17	TRBJ2-1	TGTGCCAGTAGTATAGGTACAGGGTTGAGCTCCTACAATGAGCAGTTCTTC	CASSIGTGLSSYNEQFF
TRBV19	TRBD1	-	14	TRBJ2-3	TGTGCCACCAAAAGGGACAGGGGCACAGATACGCAGTATTTT	CATKRDRGTDTQYF
TRBV4-3	-	-	15	TRBJ1-2	TGCGCCAGCAGCCAAGGGGGGCGGCCTATTGGGGGCTACACCTTC	CASSQGGRPIGGYTF
TRBV2	-	once	15	TRBJ1-3	TGTGCCAGCAACCCGGACCGCGCCGCTGGAAACACCATATATTTT	CASNPDRAAGNTIYF
TRBV5-6	-	-	13	TRBJ2-3	TGTGCCAGCAAGGCGAGACAGACAGATACGCAGTATTTT	CASKARQTDTQYF
TRBV7-2	TRBD2	few	18	TRBJ2-7	TGTGCCAGCAGCTTAGGTTGGCTAGCGGGGGGCCCGTGGGGGGAGCAGTACTTC	CASSLGWLAGGPWGEQYF
TRBV4-2	TRBD1	-	18	TRBJ2-6	TGTGCCAGCAGCTCTAGGGACAGCCCAGGGTCTGGGGCCAACGTCCTGACTTTC	CASSSRDSPGSGANVLTF
TRBV25-1	-	-	15	TRBJ1-3	TGTGCCAGCAGTGGGGCAGTTCTCTCTGGAAACACCATATATTTT	CASSGAVLSGNTIYF
TRBV7-9	-	-	16	TRBJ2-3	TGTGCCAGCAGCTTGTTGGGTCAGACCGTCACAGATACGCAGTATTTT	CASSLLGQTVTDTQYF
TRBV12-3/TRBV12-4	-	-	11	TRBJ1-1	TGTGCCAGCAGTCGGGGCAGCGAAGCTTTCTTT	CASSRGSEAFF
TRBV11-2	-	-	13	TRBJ1-2	TGTGCCAGCAGCTTAGTGGGGGCTGATGGCTACACCTTC	CASSLVGADGYTF
TRBV2	TRBD2	-	17	TRBJ2-7	TGTGCCAGCAACCCGGGACTAGCAGCCCTAAGCTCCTACGAGCAGTACTTC	CASNPGLAALSSYEQYF
TRBV15	TRBD1	-	13	TRBJ1-1	TGTGCCAGCGCCGGACAGGGGGTTTTTAAGGCTTTCTTT	CASAGQGVFKAFF
TRBV6-1	-	-	15	TRBJ2-1	TGTGCCAGCAGTGACCGGGACTTGGTAGCGAATGAGCAGTTCTTC	CASSDRDLVANEQFF
TRBV27	-	once	14	TRBJ1-1	TGTGCCAGCAGCCCCTGGGGTCCCGGGACTGAAGCTTTCTTT	CASSPWGPGTEAFF
TRBV4-3	TRBD1	-	16	TRBJ1-2	TGCGCCAGCAGCCAAGATCTACAGGGGGCTGTCTATGGCTACACCTTC	CASSQDLQGAVYGYTF
TRBV6-5	TRBD2	-	13	TRBJ2-1	TGTGCCAGCGTAGCGGGGGGCCTGAATGAGCAGTTCTTC	CASVAGGLNEQFF